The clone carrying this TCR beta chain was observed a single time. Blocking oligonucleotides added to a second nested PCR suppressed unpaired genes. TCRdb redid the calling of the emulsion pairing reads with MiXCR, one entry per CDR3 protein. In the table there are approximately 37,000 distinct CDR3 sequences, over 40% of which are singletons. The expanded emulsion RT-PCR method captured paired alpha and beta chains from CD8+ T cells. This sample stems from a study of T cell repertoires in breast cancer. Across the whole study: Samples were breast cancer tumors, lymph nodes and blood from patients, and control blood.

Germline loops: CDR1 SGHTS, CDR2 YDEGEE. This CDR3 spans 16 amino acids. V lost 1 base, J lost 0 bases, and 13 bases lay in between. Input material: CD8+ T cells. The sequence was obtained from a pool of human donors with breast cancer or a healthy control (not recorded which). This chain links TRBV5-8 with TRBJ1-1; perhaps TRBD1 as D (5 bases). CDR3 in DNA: TGTGCCAGCAGCTTGTTGGACAAAACAGTGAACACTGAAGCTTTCTTT. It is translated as CASSLLDKTVNTEAFF. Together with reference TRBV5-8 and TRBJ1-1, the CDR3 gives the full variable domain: EAGVTQSPTHLIKTRGQQATLRCSPISGHTSVYWYQQALGLGLQFLLWYDEGEERNRGNFPPRFSGRQFPNYSSELNVNALELEDSALYLCASSLLDKTVNTEAFFGQGTRLTVV.